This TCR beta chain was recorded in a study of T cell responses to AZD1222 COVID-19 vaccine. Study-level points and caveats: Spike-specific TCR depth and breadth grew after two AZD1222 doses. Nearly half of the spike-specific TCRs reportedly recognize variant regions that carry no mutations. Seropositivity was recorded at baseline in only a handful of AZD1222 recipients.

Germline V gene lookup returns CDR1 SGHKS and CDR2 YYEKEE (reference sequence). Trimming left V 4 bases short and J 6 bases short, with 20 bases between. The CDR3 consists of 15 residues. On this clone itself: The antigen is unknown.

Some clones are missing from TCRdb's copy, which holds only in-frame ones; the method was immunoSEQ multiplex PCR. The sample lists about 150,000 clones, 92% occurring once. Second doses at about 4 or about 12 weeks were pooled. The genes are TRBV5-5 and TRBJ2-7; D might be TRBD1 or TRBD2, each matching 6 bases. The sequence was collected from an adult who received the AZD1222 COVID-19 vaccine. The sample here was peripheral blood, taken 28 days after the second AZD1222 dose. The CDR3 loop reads CASSTNRGTEGEQYF. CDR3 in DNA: TGTGCCAGCAGCACAAATAGGGGGACGGAGGGCGAGCAGTACTTC.